This TCR beta chain was captured by sequencing in a study of spatial heterogeneity in lung cancer. Study-wide findings and caveats: TCRs found ubiquitously expanded in tumor appeared in blood more at resection than at follow-up.

Per the germline V gene, CDR1 is DFQATT and CDR2 is SNEGSKA (reference sequence). CDR3 length equals 14 residues. V was pared by 6 bases and J by 5 bases, with 10 bases of the junction left unmatched. This clonotype came up a few times. Its specificity is unknown. On each TCR cDNA molecule, a unique molecular identifier was present. TCRdb re-called the 5' RACE reads with MiXCR, one entry per CDR3 protein. Of approximately 44,000 distinct CDR3 sequences in the sample, around 13% are singletons; the top ten hold 50% to 60%. Time point noted: sample taken at primary tumor resection. This receptor was taken from a male donor with early-stage non-small cell lung cancer. The specimen was PBMCs, collected at surgery. This rearrangement joins TRBV20-1 to TRBJ2-1, with TRBD2 matching 7 bases. CDR3 loop: CSAYIGEGHNEQFF. The CDR3 DNA follows: TGCAGTGCCTACATCGGGGAGGGCCACAATGAGCAGTTCTTC.